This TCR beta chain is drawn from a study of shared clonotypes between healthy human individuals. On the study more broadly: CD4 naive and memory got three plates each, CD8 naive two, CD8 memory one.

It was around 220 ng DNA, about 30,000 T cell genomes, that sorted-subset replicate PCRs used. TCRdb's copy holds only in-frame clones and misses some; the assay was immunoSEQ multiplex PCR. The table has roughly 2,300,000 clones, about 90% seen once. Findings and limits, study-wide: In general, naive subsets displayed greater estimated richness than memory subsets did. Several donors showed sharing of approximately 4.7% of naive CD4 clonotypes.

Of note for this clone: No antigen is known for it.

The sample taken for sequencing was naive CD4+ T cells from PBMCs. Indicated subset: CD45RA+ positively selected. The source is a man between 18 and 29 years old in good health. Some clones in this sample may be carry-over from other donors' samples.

CDR3 in amino acids: CASSPGLAGGPSDNEQFF. For the CDR3, the DNA is TGTGCCAGCAGCCCGGGGCTAGCGGGAGGGCCCTCAGACAATGAGCAGTTCTTC. V and J are TRBV9 and TRBJ2-1; TRBD2 aligns across 12 bases. V trimming: 4 bases; J trimming: 5 bases; junction bases outside the gene matches: 13. CDR1 is SGDLS and CDR2 is YYNGEE in the germline V gene. This CDR3 comprises 18 residues.